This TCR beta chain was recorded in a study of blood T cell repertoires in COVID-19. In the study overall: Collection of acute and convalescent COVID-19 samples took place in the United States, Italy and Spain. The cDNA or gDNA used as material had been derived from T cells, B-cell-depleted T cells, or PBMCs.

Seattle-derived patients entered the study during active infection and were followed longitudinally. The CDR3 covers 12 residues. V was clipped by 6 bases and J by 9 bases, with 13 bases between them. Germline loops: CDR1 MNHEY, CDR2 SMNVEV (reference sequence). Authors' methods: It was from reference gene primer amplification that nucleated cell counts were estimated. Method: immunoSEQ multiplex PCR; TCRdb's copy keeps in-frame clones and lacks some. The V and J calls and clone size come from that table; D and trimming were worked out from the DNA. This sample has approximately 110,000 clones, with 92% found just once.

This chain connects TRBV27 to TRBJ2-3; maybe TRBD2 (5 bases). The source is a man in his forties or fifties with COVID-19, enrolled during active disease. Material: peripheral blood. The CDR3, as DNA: TGTGCCAGCAGGCTACTAGAAGGCACGCAGTATTTT. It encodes CASRLLEGTQYF.